These 26 T cell receptor beta chains originate from one sample sequenced in a study of beta chain features in type 1 diabetes. The sequenced template was cDNA made from the entire isolated RNA. Profiling relied on immunoSEQ multiplex PCR, and the TCRdb table lists in-frame clones only, not all of them. The sample contains under 200,000 clones, approximately 9% of which appear only once. Findings and limits, study-wide: Within each of all four CD4+ subsets, Type 1 diabetes patients had TCRB CDR3s that were moderately but significantly shorter.

Antigens of these TCRs are unknown. The material sequenced was central memory CD4+ T cells from blood. These receptors were collected from a woman under 30 with type 1 diabetes.

This chain joins TRBV5-6 and TRBJ2-1, with TRBD2 matching 13 bases. The CDR3 is 16 amino acids. Germline CDR1 is SGHDT and CDR2 is YYEEEE. With V trimmed by 0 bases and J by 7 bases, 4 bases remained unmatched. The DNA for the CDR3 is TGTGCCAGCAGCTTGGGCGGGACTAGCGGGAAGAATGAGCAGTTCTTC. This encodes CASSLGGTSGKNEQFF. The full variable domain, its missing parts supplied by reference TRBV5-6 and TRBJ2-1, is DAGVTQSPTHLIKTRGQQVTLRCSPKSGHDTVSWYQQALGQGPQFIFQYYEEEERQRGNFPDRFSGHQFPNYSSELNVNALLLGDSALYLCASSLGGTSGKNEQFFGPGTRLTVL.

This clone was detected a few times. This sequence joins TRBV9 and TRBJ1-1; D is possibly TRBD1 (6 bases). Trimming removed 3 bases from V and 1 base from J, with 13 bases in between. The CDR3 length is 15 residues. From germline, CDR1 is SGDLS and CDR2 YYNGEE. The CDR3 DNA follows: TGTGCCAGCAGCGCAGGGGCGGTTCAGAACACTGAAGCTTTCTTT. Protein product: CASSAGAVQNTEAFF.

This clone was counted only a few times. This chain links TRBV27 with TRBJ2-2; D is ambiguous. CDR1 and CDR2 (germline): MNHEY, SMNVEV (reference sequence). The CDR3 sequence is 14 residues long. With 2 bases removed from V and 1 base from J, the gap between germline ends came to 5 bases. The CDR3 bases are TGTGCCAGCAGTTTACGACAGAACACCGGGGAGCTGTTTTTT. This gives the protein CASSLRQNTGELFF.

The rearrangement uses TRBV29-1 and TRBJ2-7, with TRBD2 matching over 7 bases. This CDR3 region has 13 residues. Germline V gene sequence: CDR1 SQVTM, CDR2 ANQGSEA. V was clipped by 7 bases and J by 6 bases; unmatched bases: 12. CDR3 amino acids: CSAARGGYGEQYF. The DNA of the CDR3 is TGCAGCGCCGCACGGGGAGGGTACGGCGAGCAGTACTTC.

The chain combines TRBV30 with TRBJ1-1; D gene unclear. The germline V gene encodes CDR1 GTSNPN and CDR2 SVGIG (reference sequence). CDR3 length equals 11 residues. The ends were cut back, 3 bases at V and 2 bases at J, with 4 bases in the middle. CDR3: CAWSLNTEAFF. In DNA form, the CDR3 reads TGTGCCTGGAGCCTAAACACTGAAGCTTTCTTT.

This clone has more than one count but fewer than ten. The identical CDR3 is also encoded by other nucleotide sequences in the sample. The chain has TRBV7-2 and TRBJ1-6; 10 bases fit TRBD1. The V gene's germline CDR1 is SGHTA and CDR2 FQGNSA. Trimming took 4 bases from V and 10 from J; bases not matched to a gene: 4. The CDR3 spans 14 residues. The CDR3 protein is CASSSRDRGSPLHF. The CDR3 DNA is TGTGCCAGCAGCTCCCGGGACAGGGGCTCACCCCTCCACTTT. Looking up the rest from reference TRBV7-2 and TRBJ1-6 gives the full variable domain: GAGVSQSPSNKVTEKGKDVELRCDPISGHTALYWYRQSLGQGLEFLIYFQGNSAPDKSGLPSDRFSAERTGGSVSTLTIQRTQQEDSAVYLCASSSRDRGSPLHFGNGTRLTVT.

This clone has more than one count but fewer than ten. For the CDR3, the DNA is TGTGCCATCAGCATGGGCACTAGCTCCTACGAGCAGTACTTC. Translating gives CAISMGTSSYEQYF. V and J are TRBV10-3 and TRBJ2-7, with D perhaps matching TRBD2 (5 bases). Germline-derived CDR1 and CDR2 are ENHRY and SYGVKD. There are 14 residues in the CDR3. V was shortened by 6 bases and J by 0 bases, with 12 bases between the two germline ends.

This clone was counted a single time. The rearrangement joins TRBV27 to TRBJ2-5, with D perhaps TRBD2 (6 bases). Between the trimmed V and J ends, which lost 5 bases and 5 bases, there was a span of 18 bases. CDR3 length equals 15 residues. Germline values: CDR1 MNHEY, CDR2 SMNVEV (reference sequence). CDR3 nucleotides: TGTGCCAGCAGTCCATGGAGGGGTCGTAAGGAGACCCAGTACTTC. As protein: CASSPWRGRKETQYF.

This clone was counted only a few times. The chain is built from TRBV7-2 and TRBJ1-3; no clear D. V was clipped by 2 bases and J by 4 bases, with 9 bases between them. The CDR3 extends over 14 amino acids. Per germline, CDR1 SGHTA and CDR2 FQGNSA. CDR3 DNA: TGTGCCAGCAGCTTATCCCAGACAGGAAACACCATATATTTT. Residues: CASSLSQTGNTIYF.

V usage is TRBV7-8 and J usage is TRBJ2-5; D may be TRBD2 (5 bases). V lost 10 bases and J lost 2, with 11 bases in between. Per germline, CDR1 SGHVS and CDR2 FQNEAQ. The CDR3 is 12 residues long. DNA of the CDR3: TGTGCCACCACCAGCGGACAAGAGACCCAGTACTTC. Its translation: CATTSGQETQYF.

The chain carries TRBV7-2 and TRBJ2-3, with 15 nucleotides matching TRBD2. CDR1 and CDR2 from the germline V gene are SGHTA and FQGNSA. CDR3 length equals 18 residues. V lost 5 bases, J lost 4 bases, and 10 bases stayed unmatched. CDR3 loop: CASSLWTSGGASADTQYF. The CDR3 coding sequence is TGTGCCAGCAGCCTATGGACTAGCGGGGGGGCCTCGGCAGATACGCAGTATTTT.

Turning to this clone: The identical CDR3 is also encoded by other nucleotide sequences in the sample. The chain combines TRBV5-1 with TRBJ1-2, with 9 bases identical to TRBD1. This CDR3 is built from 14 residues. Germline lookup yields CDR1 SGHRS and CDR2 YFSETQ. With 4 bases clipped from V and 2 bases from J, the junction kept 3 bases outside the gene matches. CDR3 region: CASSPGQGNYGYTF. The CDR3 DNA follows: TGCGCCAGCAGCCCAGGACAGGGGAACTATGGCTACACCTTC.

The chain combines TRBV27 with TRBJ1-5; D gene uncertain. CDR1 and CDR2 (germline): MNHEY, SMNVEV (reference sequence). V lost 3 bases and J lost 6, with 6 bases in between. The CDR3 totals 12 residues. CDR3 protein: CASSLRGQPQHF. Here the CDR3 DNA reads TGTGCCAGCAGTTTGCGGGGTCAGCCCCAGCATTTT.

In this sample, this clone turned up a few times. The chain links TRBV19 to TRBJ2-7, with TRBD1 as a possible D gene (8 bases). Germline-derived CDR1 and CDR2 are LNHDA and SQIVND (reference sequence). V lost 9 bases and J 3 bases, leaving 21 bases between the germline ends. The CDR3 has 15 residues. The CDR3 nucleotides read TGTGCCAGCCACGCAACAGGGGGGGCCATCTACGAGCAGTACTTC. This translates into CASHATGGAIYEQYF.

J is TRBJ2-7 and V is TRBV18; possibly TRBD2 for D (6 bases). The CDR3 sequence is 13 residues long. V lost 4 bases to trimming and J lost 12 bases, with 19 bases between them. Per the germline V gene, CDR1 is KGHSH and CDR2 is LQKENI. The CDR3: CASSQDMAGGMYF. The CDR3 DNA reads as TGTGCCAGCTCACAAGATATGGCCGGGGGTATGTACTTC.

The sample holds a few counts of this clone. This sequence joins TRBV6-1 and TRBJ1-1; perhaps TRBD1 as D (5 bases). V was trimmed by 4 bases and J by 1 base, leaving 13 bases between them. The CDR3 consists of 15 residues. Germline lookup yields CDR1 MNHNS and CDR2 SASEGT. The CDR3 spells CASSVLGEGNTEAFF. CDR3 in DNA: TGTGCCAGCAGTGTTTTAGGGGAGGGGAACACTGAAGCTTTCTTT.

This clone was observed a few times. The junction and the germline gene differ at one end; a read error may be behind it. This chain uses TRBV7-7 with TRBJ2-5, with TRBD1 matching 7 bases. Germline V gene lookup returns CDR1 SSHAT and CDR2 FNYEAQ (reference sequence). CDR3 length: 15 amino acids. CDR3 sequence: CASSGETTGSGTQYF. The CDR3 DNA sequence: TGTGCTAGCAGCGGAGAAACGACAGGGTCGGGGACCCAGTACTTC.

The chain combines TRBV30 with TRBJ2-5, with D uncertain. Trimming stripped 2 bases from V and 5 bases from J, with 9 bases between. The CDR3 extends over 12 amino acids. CDR1 GTSNPN and CDR2 SVGIG come from the germline V gene (reference sequence). The CDR3 loop is CAWSLPEETQYF. As DNA, the CDR3 is TGTGCCTGGAGTCTACCGGAGGAGACCCAGTACTTC.

This clone appeared a few times. The V gene is TRBV15, the J gene TRBJ2-7; 7 bases are shared with TRBD1. Losses at the gene ends were 5 bases for V and 3 bases for J; bases not matched to a gene: 16. CDR1 is LNHNV and CDR2 is YYDKDF in the germline V gene (reference sequence). The CDR3 length is 17 residues. CDR3 region: CATSGRFKMGQSYEQYF. The CDR3 DNA is TGTGCCACCAGCGGACGCTTCAAGATGGGACAGAGCTACGAGCAGTACTTC.

The chain couples TRBV29-1 to TRBJ2-2; TRBD2 is a possible D gene (7 bases). Trimming removed 6 bases at V and 6 bases at J, with 17 bases between. The CDR3 is 14 residues long. Germline V lookup: CDR1 SQVTM, CDR2 ANQGSEA. CDR3 region: CSVRGGRSAGELFF. As DNA, the CDR3 is TGCAGCGTAAGGGGGGGGAGATCGGCCGGGGAGCTGTTTTTT.

With respect to this clone: Other DNA sequences in this specimen translate into the identical CDR3. The rearrangement uses TRBV10-3 and TRBJ2-3; 11 bases agree with TRBD1. The germline V gene has CDR1 ENHRY and CDR2 SYGVKD. V lost 6 bases and J lost 5; bases outside the gene matches: 4. The CDR3 has 14 amino acids. The CDR3 here is CAISGQGAKDTQYF. The CDR3 nucleotides read TGTGCCATCAGCGGACAGGGGGCGAAAGATACGCAGTATTTT.

A few counts support this clone. J is TRBJ1-5 and V is TRBV28; D gene ambiguous. V dropped 5 bases and J dropped 5 bases, with 7 bases sitting between them. Germline CDR1 and CDR2: MDHEN and SYDVKM. The CDR3 has 12 amino acids. CDR3 coding DNA: TGTGCCAGCAGTCTCGAGCATCAGCCCCAGCATTTT. It encodes CASSLEHQPQHF.

V gene TRBV18 combines with J gene TRBJ2-7, with D possibly TRBD1 on 6 matching bases. V dropped 4 bases and J dropped 0 bases, with 13 bases sitting between them. The CDR3 is 15 amino acids. Germline CDR1 reads KGHSH; CDR2 reads LQKENI. This CDR3 is CASSREQGSSYEQYF. CDR3 DNA sequence: TGTGCCAGCTCACGGGAACAGGGTAGCTCCTACGAGCAGTACTTC. The complete variable domain, with remaining parts taken from reference TRBV18 and TRBJ2-7, reads NAGVMQNPRHLVRRRGQEARLRCSPMKGHSHVYWYRQLPEEGLKFMVYLQKENIIDESGMPKERFSAEFPKEGPSILRIQQVVRGDSAAYFCASSREQGSSYEQYFGPGTRLTVT.

The rearrangement uses TRBV7-9 and TRBJ2-7, with D tentatively TRBD2 (5 bases). The CDR3 contains 14 residues. Trimming cost V 5 bases and J 2 bases, with 13 bases left between them. Germline assignment: CDR1 SEHNR and CDR2 FQNEAQ (reference sequence). In DNA, the CDR3 is TGTGCCAGCAGCCCGAACGGGAAACCCTACGAGCAGTACTTC. Its translation is CASSPNGKPYEQYF.

This clone occurred a few times. This rearrangement joins TRBV4-3 to TRBJ1-6; 7 bases agree with TRBD1. The CDR3 sequence is 15 residues long. CDR1 is LGHNA and CDR2 is YSLEER in the germline V gene. V lost 4 bases and J lost 3; bases outside the gene matches: 3. CDR3 nucleotide sequence: TGCGCCAGCAGCCGGGGACAGTACTATAATTCACCCCTCCACTTT. It encodes CASSRGQYYNSPLHF.

The rearrangement joins TRBV5-4 to TRBJ1-2; D unresolved. CDR1 is SGHNT, CDR2 YYREEE, per germline (reference sequence). The CDR3 covers 12 residues. Trimming stripped 0 bases from V and 4 bases from J, with 4 bases between. CDR3 in amino acids: CASSLDSYGYTF. CDR3 nucleotide sequence: TGTGCCAGCAGCTTGGACAGCTATGGCTACACCTTC.